These T cell receptor beta chains were read from a single sample in a study of a mutant IDH1 vaccine in newly diagnosed glioma. The repertoire was sequenced with immunoSEQ multiplex PCR; TCRdb's copy has only in-frame clones and lacks some. The sample carries under 65,000 clones, about three quarters recorded once. The source material was PBMCs, sampled from a glioma patient treated with radiotherapy, temozolomide or both. All receptors derive from a woman aged 40 to 49 with glioma. CDR3s include the opening cysteine and the closing phenylalanine or tryptophan. Each record gives: J gene, V gene, CDR3 length, CDR3 protein.

TRBJ1-3,TRBV6-5,15,CASSLGGRAGNTIYF
TRBJ2-7,TRBV27,14,CASSYRGREEEQYF
TRBJ1-1,TRBV30,14,CAWSATGHGTEAFF
TRBJ1-2,TRBV4-2,12,CASSLNGYGYTF
TRBJ2-5,TRBV5-4,14,CASSLRGGPETQYF
TRBJ2-2,TRBV5-1,17,CASSLGGQRGHTGELFF
TRBJ1-5,TRBV19,15,CASSGRPGSNQPQHF
TRBJ2-3,TRBV19,15,CASRSGRGTTDTQYF
TRBJ2-7,TRBV6-5,15,CASSQGAWGSYEQYF
TRBJ2-3,TRBV6-1,13,CASSEANTDTQYF
TRBJ1-2,TRBV5-1,11,CASSFEGGYTF
TRBJ2-7,TRBV5-6,15,CASSLVGELNYEQYF
TRBJ2-5,TRBV4-2,15,CASSQGSGGGETQYF
TRBJ1-1,TRBV5-1,16,CASSSGTGSMNTEAFF
TRBJ2-3,TRBV7-9,14,CASRDALGTDTQYF
TRBJ2-3,TRBV30,13,CAWSVTRVGSQYF
TRBJ1-6,TRBV9,15,CASSPGPLGNSPLHF
TRBJ1-2,TRBV4-1,15,CASSSLRRSGYGYTF
TRBJ2-5,TRBV29-1,13,CSVEETGGETQYF
TRBJ1-5,TRBV7-2,14,CASSSQDRRQPQHF
TRBJ1-2,TRBV5-5,16,CASSFGNRGGGYGYTF
TRBJ1-1,TRBV5-8,13,CASSRDMNTEAFF
TRBJ2-1,TRBV30,16,CAWSVRGGGPYNEQFF
TRBJ1-5,TRBV5-1,13,CASSLGGYQPQHF
TRBJ1-2,TRBV5-6,14,CASSGGQVTYGYTF
TRBJ1-1,TRBV5-6,14,CASSLRAVNTEAFF
TRBJ2-2,TRBV10-3,13,CAISDPNTGELFF
TRBJ2-5,TRBV5-5,18,CASSPAEWLEEKQETQYF
TRBJ1-4,TRBV6-1,15,CASSVEGRAEEKLFF
TRBJ2-7,TRBV30,12,CAWNRVYDEQYF
TRBJ2-7,TRBV10-2,13,CASSNRVAYEQYF
TRBJ2-3,TRBV9,17,CASSPRGGGGTRDTQYF
TRBJ2-2,TRBV9,17,CASSVVKAGVNTGELFF
TRBJ2-5,TRBV7-8,14,CASSSRTAGRTQYF
TRBJ1-4,TRBV5-1,15,CASSENTGGGEKLFF
TRBJ1-6,TRBV9,15,CASSAQSSYNSPLHF
TRBJ1-5,TRBV5-1,13,CASSLDSNQPQHF
TRBJ1-6,TRBV2,13,CASRVEGGSPLHF
TRBJ2-2,TRBV27,15,CASSSLRTSTGELFF
TRBJ2-7,TRBV2,15,CASMGAGDTSYEQYF
TRBJ1-2,TRBV27,14,CASSPSMGPYGYTF
TRBJ1-5,TRBV18,15,CASSGAGNSNQPQHF
TRBJ2-7,TRBV5-1,13,CASSLRGPYEQYF
TRBJ2-7,TRBV5-1,13,CASSLGTGAEQYF
TRBJ1-2,TRBV19,17,CASSIGLLGQGHYGYTF